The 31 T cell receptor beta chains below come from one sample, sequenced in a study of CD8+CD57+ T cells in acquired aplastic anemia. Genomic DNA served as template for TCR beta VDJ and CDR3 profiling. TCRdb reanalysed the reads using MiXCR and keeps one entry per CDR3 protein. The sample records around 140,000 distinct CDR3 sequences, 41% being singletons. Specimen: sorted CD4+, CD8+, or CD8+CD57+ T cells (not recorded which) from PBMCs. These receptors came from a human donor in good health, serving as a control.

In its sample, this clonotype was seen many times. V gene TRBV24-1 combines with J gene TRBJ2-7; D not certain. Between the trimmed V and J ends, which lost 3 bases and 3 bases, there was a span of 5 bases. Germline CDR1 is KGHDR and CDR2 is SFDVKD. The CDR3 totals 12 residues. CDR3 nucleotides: TGTGCCACCAGTGATCCTGGCTACGAGCAGTACTTC. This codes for CATSDPGYEQYF.

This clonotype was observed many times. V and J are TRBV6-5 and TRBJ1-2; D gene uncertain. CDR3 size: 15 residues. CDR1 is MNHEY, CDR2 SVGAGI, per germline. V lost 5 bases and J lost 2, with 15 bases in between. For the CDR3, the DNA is TGTGCCAGCAGTCCCTCCGGAATCTCCAACTATGGCTACACCTTC. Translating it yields CASSPSGISNYGYTF.

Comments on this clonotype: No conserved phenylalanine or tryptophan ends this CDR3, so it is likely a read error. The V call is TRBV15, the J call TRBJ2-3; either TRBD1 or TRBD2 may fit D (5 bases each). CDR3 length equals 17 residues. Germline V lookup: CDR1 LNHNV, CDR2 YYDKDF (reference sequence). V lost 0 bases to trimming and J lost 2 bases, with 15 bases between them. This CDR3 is CATSRDGGLAVTDTQYL. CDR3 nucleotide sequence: TGTGCCACCAGCAGAGATGGGGGTCTAGCAGTCACAGATACGCAGTATCTT.

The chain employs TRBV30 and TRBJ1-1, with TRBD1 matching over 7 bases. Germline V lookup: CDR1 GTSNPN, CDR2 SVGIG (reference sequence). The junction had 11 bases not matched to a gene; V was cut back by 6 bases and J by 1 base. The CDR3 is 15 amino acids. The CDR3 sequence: CACSQFGQANTEAFF. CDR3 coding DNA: TGTGCCTGCAGCCAATTCGGACAGGCGAACACTGAAGCTTTCTTT.

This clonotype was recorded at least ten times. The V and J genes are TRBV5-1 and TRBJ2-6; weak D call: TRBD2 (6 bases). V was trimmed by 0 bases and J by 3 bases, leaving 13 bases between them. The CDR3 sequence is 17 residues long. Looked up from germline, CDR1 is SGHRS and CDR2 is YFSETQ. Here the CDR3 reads CASSLGTGVGGANVLTF. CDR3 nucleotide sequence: TGCGCCAGCAGCTTGGGGACGGGGGTCGGTGGGGCCAACGTCCTGACTTTC.

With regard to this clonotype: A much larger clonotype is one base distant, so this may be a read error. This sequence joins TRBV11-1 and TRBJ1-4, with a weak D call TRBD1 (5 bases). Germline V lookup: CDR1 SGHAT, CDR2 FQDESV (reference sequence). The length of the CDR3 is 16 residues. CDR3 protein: CASSSPRRDPNEELFF. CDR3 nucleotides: TGTGCCAGCAGCTCCCCTCGGCGGGACCCAAATGAAGAACTGTTTTTT.

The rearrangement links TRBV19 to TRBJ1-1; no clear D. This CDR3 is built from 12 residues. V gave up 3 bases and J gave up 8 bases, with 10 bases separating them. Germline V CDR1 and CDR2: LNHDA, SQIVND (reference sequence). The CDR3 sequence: CASSIDEFEAFF. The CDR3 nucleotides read TGTGCCAGTAGTATTGATGAATTCGAAGCTTTCTTT.

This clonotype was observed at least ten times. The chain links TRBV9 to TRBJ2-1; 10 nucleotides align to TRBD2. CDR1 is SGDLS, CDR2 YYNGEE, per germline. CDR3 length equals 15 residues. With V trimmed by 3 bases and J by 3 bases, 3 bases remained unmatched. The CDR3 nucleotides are TGTGCCAGCAGCGCAGGACTAGCGGACTACAATGAGCAGTTCTTC. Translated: CASSAGLADYNEQFF.

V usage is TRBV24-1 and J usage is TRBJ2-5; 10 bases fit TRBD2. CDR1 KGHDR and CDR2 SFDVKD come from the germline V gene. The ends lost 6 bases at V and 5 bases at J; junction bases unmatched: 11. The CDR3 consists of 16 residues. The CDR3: CATSYSTSGLAETQYF. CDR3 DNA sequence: TGTGCCACCAGTTACTCTACTTCGGGACTAGCGGAGACCCAGTACTTC.

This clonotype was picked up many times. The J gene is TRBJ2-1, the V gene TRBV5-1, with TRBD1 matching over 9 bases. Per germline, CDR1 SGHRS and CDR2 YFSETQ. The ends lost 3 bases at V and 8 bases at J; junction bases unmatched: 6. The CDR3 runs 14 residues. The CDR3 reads CASSSRDRVDEQFF. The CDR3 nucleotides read TGCGCCAGCAGCTCCCGGGACAGGGTGGATGAGCAGTTCTTC.

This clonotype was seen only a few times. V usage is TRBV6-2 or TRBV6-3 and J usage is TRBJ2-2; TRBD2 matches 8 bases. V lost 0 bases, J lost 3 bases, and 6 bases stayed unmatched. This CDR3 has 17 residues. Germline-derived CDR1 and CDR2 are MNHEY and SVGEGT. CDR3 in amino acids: CASSYSVAGQHTGELFF. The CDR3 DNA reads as TGTGCCAGCAGTTACTCGGTAGCGGGACAACACACCGGGGAGCTGTTTTTT.

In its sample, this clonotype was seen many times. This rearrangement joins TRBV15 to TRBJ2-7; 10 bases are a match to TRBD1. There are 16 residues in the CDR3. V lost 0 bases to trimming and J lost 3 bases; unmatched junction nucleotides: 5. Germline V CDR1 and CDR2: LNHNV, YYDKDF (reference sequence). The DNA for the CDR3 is TGTGCCACCAGCAGAGAAGGGACAGGGGTCGGCTACGAGCAGTACTTC. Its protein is CATSREGTGVGYEQYF.

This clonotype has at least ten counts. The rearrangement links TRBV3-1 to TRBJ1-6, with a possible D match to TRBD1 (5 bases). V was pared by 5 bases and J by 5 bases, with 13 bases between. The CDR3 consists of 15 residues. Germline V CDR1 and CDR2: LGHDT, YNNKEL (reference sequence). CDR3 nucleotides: TGTGCCAGCAGCGCCCAGGGACGGAATAATTCACCCCTCCACTTT. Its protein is CASSAQGRNNSPLHF.

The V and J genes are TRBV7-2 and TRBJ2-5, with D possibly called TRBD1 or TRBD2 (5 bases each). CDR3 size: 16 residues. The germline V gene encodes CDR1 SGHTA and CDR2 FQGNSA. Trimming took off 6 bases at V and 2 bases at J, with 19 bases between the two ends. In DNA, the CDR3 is TGTGCCAGCAGTTACTCGGCAGGGAGCCAGCAAGAGACCCAGTACTTC. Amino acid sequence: CASSYSAGSQQETQYF.

In DNA, the CDR3 is TGTGCCAGTAGTGACGGACAGGGCTCTTCTGGGGCCAACGTCCTGACTTTC. Its protein is CASSDGQGSSGANVLTF. The chain couples TRBV19 to TRBJ2-6; 8 nucleotides agree with TRBD1. The J segment lost 1 base and the V segment lost 5 bases, leaving 7 bases of the junction unmatched. The CDR3 is 17 amino acids. Germline CDR1 LNHDA, CDR2 SQIVND (reference sequence).

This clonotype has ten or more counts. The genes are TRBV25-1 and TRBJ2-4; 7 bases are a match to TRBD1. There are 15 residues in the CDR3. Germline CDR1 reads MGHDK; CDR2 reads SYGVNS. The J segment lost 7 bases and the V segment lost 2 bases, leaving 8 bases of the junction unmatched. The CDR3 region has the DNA TGTGCCAGCAGTGAAAACAGGGGTCAGGGGAACATTCAGTACTTC. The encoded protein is CASSENRGQGNIQYF.

CDR3 coding DNA: TGTGCCACCAGTGGGCAAGACAGGGGGCAGAGTCAGCCCCAGCATTTT. Amino acid sequence: CATSGQDRGQSQPQHF. The V and J genes are TRBV24-1 and TRBJ1-5, with 10 bases fitting TRBD1. Germline-derived CDR1 and CDR2 are KGHDR and SFDVKD. This CDR3 spans 16 amino acids. Trimming removed 5 bases from V and 6 bases from J; junction bases left unmatched: 9.

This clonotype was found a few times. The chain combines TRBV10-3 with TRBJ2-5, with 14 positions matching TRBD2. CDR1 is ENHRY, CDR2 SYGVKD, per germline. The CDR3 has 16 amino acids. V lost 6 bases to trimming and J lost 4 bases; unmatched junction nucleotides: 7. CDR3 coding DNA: TGTGCCATCAGCCGGACTAGCGGGGGGAGTGGAGAGACCCAGTACTTC. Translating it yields CAISRTSGGSGETQYF.

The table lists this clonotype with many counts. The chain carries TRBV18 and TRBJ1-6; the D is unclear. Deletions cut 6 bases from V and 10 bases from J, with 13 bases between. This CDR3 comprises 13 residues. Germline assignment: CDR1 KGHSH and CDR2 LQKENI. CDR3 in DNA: TGTGCCAGCTCTAACGGAATAGAATCACCCCTCCACTTT. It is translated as CASSNGIESPLHF.

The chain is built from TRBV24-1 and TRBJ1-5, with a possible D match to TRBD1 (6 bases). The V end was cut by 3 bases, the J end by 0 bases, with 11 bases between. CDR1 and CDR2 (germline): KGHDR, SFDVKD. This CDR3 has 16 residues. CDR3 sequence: CATSDGGHHSNQPQHF. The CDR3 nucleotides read TGTGCCACCAGTGATGGGGGACACCATAGCAATCAGCCCCAGCATTTT.

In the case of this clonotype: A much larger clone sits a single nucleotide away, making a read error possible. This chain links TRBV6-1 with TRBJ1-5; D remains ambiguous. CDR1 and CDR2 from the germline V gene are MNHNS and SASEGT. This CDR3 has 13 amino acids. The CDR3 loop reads CASSDALNQPRHF. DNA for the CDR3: TGTGCCAGCAGTGACGCCCTCAATCAGCCCCGGCATTTT.

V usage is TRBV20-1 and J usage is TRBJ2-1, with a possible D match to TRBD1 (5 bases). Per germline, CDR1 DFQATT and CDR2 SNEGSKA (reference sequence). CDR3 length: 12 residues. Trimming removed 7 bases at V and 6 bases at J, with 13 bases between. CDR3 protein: CSGSGWRNEQFF. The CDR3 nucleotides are TGCAGTGGATCAGGGTGGCGCAATGAGCAGTTCTTC.

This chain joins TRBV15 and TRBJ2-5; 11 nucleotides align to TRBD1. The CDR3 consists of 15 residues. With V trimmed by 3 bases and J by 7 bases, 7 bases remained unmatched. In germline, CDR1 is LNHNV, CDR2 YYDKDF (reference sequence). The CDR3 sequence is CATSSQDRGQTTQYF. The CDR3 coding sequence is TGTGCCACCAGCAGCCAGGACAGGGGGCAAACGACCCAGTACTTC.

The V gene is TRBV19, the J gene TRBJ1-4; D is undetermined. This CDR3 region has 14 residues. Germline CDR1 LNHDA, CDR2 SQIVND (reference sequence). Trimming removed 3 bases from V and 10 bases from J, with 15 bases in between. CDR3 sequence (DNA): TGTGCCAGTAGTATCGGAGGAGGGCCCGGAAAACTGTTTTTT. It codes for CASSIGGGPGKLFF.

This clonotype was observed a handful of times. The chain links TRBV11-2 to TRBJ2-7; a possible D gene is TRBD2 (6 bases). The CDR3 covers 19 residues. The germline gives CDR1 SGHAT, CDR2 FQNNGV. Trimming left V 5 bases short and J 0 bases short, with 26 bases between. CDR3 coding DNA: TGTGCCAGCAGCCCCGGGGACTTGATTTCCCGACCGAGCTCCTACGAGCAGTACTTC. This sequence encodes CASSPGDLISRPSSYEQYF.

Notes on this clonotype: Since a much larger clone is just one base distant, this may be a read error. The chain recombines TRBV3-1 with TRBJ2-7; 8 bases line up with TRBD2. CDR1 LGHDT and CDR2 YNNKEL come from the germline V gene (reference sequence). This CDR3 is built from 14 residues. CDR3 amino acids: CASSQPGTSYVQYF. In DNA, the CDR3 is TGTGCCAGCAGCCAACCTGGGACTAGTTACGTGCAGTACTTC.

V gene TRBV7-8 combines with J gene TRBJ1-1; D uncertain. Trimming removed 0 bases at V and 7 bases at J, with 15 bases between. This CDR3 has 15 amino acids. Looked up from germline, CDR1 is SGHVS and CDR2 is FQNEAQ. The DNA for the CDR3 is TGTGCCAGCAGCTTAGCAGGTTTAGGTAAAGATGAAGCTTTCTTT. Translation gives CASSLAGLGKDEAFF.

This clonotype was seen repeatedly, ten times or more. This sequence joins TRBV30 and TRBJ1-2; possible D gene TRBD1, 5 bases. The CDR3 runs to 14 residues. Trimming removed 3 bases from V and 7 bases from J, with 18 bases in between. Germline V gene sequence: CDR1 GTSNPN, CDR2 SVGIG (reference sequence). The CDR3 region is CAWSASPQAFGYTF. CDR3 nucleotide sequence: TGTGCCTGGAGCGCATCCCCACAGGCATTTGGCTACACCTTC.

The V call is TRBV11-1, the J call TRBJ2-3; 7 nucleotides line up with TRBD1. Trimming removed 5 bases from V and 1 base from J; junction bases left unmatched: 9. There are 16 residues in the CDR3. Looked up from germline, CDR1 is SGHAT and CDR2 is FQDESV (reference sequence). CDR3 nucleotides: TGTGCCAGCAGCACCCAGGACAGGCGGGGCACAGATACGCAGTATTTT. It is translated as CASSTQDRRGTDTQYF.

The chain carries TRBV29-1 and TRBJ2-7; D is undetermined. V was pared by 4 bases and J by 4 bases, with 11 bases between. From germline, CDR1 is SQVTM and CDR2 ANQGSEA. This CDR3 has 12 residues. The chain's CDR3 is CSVGEDVYEQYF. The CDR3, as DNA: TGCAGCGTTGGGGAAGACGTATACGAGCAGTACTTC.

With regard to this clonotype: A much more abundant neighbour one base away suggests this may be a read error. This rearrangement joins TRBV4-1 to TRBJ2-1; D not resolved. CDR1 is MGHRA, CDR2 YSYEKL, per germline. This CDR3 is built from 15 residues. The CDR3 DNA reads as TGCGCCAGCAGCGCCGGGCTCAGCTCCCACAATGAGCAGTTCTTC. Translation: CASSAGLSSHNEQFF.